This TCR beta chain is from a study of T cells after yellow fever vaccination. Background on the study: Preparation of the low-cell-number fractions used SMART-Seq v4 Ultra Low Input.

This clonotype has only a few counts. The target antigen is unknown. V lost 1 base and J 0 bases, leaving 14 bases between the germline ends. The CDR3 totals 17 residues. The germline gives CDR1 SGHRS, CDR2 YFSETQ. Findings and limits, study-wide: Among primary-vaccination clones, most reappeared after the booster, at 96% for CD4 and around 91% for CD8.

Template switching by 5'RACE produced TCR cDNA, adding a universal primer site and UMIs. One entry per CDR3 protein results from TCRdb running MiXCR on the 5' RACE reads. The sample holds about 580,000 distinct CDR3 sequences; less than 20% are singletons and the top ten take 15% to 20%. The rearrangement joins TRBV5-1 to TRBJ2-1; unclear D gene. The origin of this receptor is a man aged 18-30 years who received the YFV17D yellow fever vaccine. The sample here was PBMCs, taken 4 to 6 days after the first yellow fever vaccination. CDR3 in amino acids: CASSLTLTLSSYNEQFF. DNA of the CDR3: TGCGCCAGCAGCTTGACCCTGACGCTTTCCTCCTACAATGAGCAGTTCTTC.